A single sample gave rise to the 3 T cell receptor beta chains below, sequenced in a study of blood T cells in healthy people across ages. Using a J-beta primer mix together with a sample-barcoded 5' primer, a second PCR was run for 7 to 11 cycles. TCRdb passed the 5' RACE reads through MiXCR, listing each CDR3 protein once. Of 1.5 million to 2 million distinct CDR3 sequences in the sample, about two fifths are singletons; the top ten hold 23%. The sequenced sample was blood. The receptors here all came from a human donor in good health.

The chain is built from TRBV20-1 and TRBJ1-5, with D maybe TRBD1 (5 bases). V lost 6 bases and J lost 11, with 20 bases in between. Germline V gives CDR1 DFQATT, CDR2 SNEGSKA (reference sequence). This CDR3 has 13 residues. CDR3 DNA sequence: TGCAGTGCCGGGACCCACGCTGGAGAGACCCAGCATTTT. Its protein is CSAGTHAGETQHF.

This clonotype appeared a few times. V and J are TRBV4-2 and TRBJ2-5; TRBD1 matches 7 bases. The DNA end favors TRBJ2-7, so the J call may be wrong. This CDR3 comprises 14 residues. Germline assignment: CDR1 LGHNA and CDR2 YNFKEQ. The CDR3 sequence: CASSQWDSPFEQYF. The CDR3 region has the DNA TGTGCCAGCAGCCAGTGGGACAGCCCCTTCGAGCAGTACTTC.

The CDR3 protein is CASSLYWGSADTQYF. DNA for the CDR3: TGTGCCAGCAGCTTATATTGGGGCTCAGCAGATACGCAGTATTTT. J is TRBJ2-3 and V is TRBV7-2; perhaps TRBD1 as D (5 bases). This CDR3 is built from 15 residues. Germline-derived CDR1 and CDR2 are SGHTA and FQGNSA. Between the trimmed V and J ends, which lost 2 bases and 4 bases, there was a span of 13 bases.